Sequencing of this T cell receptor (beta chain) was carried out in a study of beta chain features in type 1 diabetes. The wider study: The patient and healthy donor groups were comparable for age, gender and cell yields. In all, 107,917,701 sorted cells from all samples were analyzed. Findings and limits, study-wide: Fewer insertions but more deletions were seen at VDJ junctions in type 1 diabetes patients.

The germline V and J ends were trimmed by 3 bases and 4 bases, with 15 bases remaining between them. The CDR3 sequence is 14 residues long. CDR1 and CDR2 from the germline V gene are SQVTM and ANQGSEA. This clone has a handful of counts. The antigen is undetermined. Via CD45RO/CCR7/CD25/CD127/CD95/CD27, cells of the CD4+ naive, central memory, regulatory and stem cell-like memory subsets were sorted. The sequenced template was cDNA made from the entire isolated RNA. TCRdb's table, derived via immunoSEQ multiplex PCR, lists solely in-frame clones and lacks some. The repertoire holds hundreds of thousands of clones, with 25% to 35% as singletons.

The sample was naive CD4+ T cells from blood. This sequence joins TRBV29-1 and TRBJ1-1; no clear D gene. The source of this sequence is a man aged 18 to 30 in good health. CDR3 coding DNA: TGCAGCGTTGATATTAGGGTTGGAGGCACTGAAGCTTTCTTT. It encodes CSVDIRVGGTEAFF.